These 22 T cell receptor beta chains came from one sample sequenced in a study of blood T cell repertoires in COVID-19. Sequencing was performed with immunoSEQ multiplex PCR; in TCRdb, only in-frame clones are kept and a portion is missing. The sample holds over 200,000 clones, roughly 90% seen once. The sample comprised PBMCs or T cells enriched from blood (not recorded which). The receptors were gathered from a man aged 30 to 45 who had been exposed to COVID-19.

The chain recombines TRBV5-1 with TRBJ1-2; D remains ambiguous. Trimming shortened V by 4 bases and J by 0 bases, and 10 bases separated the two germline ends. This CDR3 contains 14 residues. The germline V gene has CDR1 SGHRS and CDR2 YFSETQ. CDR3 in DNA: TGCGCCAGCAGCATGACACCGACTAACTATGGCTACACCTTC. Amino acid sequence: CASSMTPTNYGYTF.

V usage is TRBV29-1 and J usage is TRBJ2-1; 10 bases are a match to TRBD1. The trim removed 2 bases at V and 5 bases at J, leaving 6 bases unmatched. Germline CDR1 and CDR2: SQVTM and ANQGSEA. This CDR3 is built from 15 residues. The CDR3 loop is CSVESGTGVDNEQFF. DNA of the CDR3: TGCAGCGTTGAATCCGGGACAGGGGTCGACAATGAGCAGTTCTTC.

The gene calls are TRBV19 and TRBJ1-1; 9 bases are shared with TRBD1. Per the germline V gene, CDR1 is LNHDA and CDR2 is SQIVND (reference sequence). The CDR3 spans 16 residues. Trimming took 3 bases from V and 6 from J; bases not matched to a gene: 11. In nucleotides, the CDR3 is TGTGCCAGTAGTATGACCGGGACAGGGATGGATCCTGAAGCTTTCTTT. It is translated as CASSMTGTGMDPEAFF.

The sample holds one count of this clone. The chain recombines TRBV6-5 with TRBJ1-4, with D possibly matching TRBD1 (5 bases). The V end was cut by 4 bases, the J end by 8 bases, with 17 bases between. Germline V gene sequence: CDR1 MNHEY, CDR2 SVGAGI. The length of the CDR3 is 15 residues. CDR3 nucleotides: TGTGCCAGCAGTTTAAACACACAGGAGGGAGAAAAACTGTTTTTT. It translates to CASSLNTQEGEKLFF.

The chain recombines TRBV11-2 with TRBJ2-2, with 8 positions matching TRBD2. This CDR3 has 15 residues. Looked up from germline, CDR1 is SGHAT and CDR2 is FQNNGV. Trimming cost V 1 base and J 4 bases; bases outside gene matches: 2. The CDR3 DNA is TGTGCCAGCAGCTTAGTAGCGGGGAGCACCGGGGAGCTGTTTTTT. It specifies CASSLVAGSTGELFF.

V gene TRBV25-1 combines with J gene TRBJ1-3; the D is unclear. V was pared by 7 bases and J by 0 bases, with 10 bases between. The germline V gene encodes CDR1 MGHDK and CDR2 SYGVNS. The CDR3 covers 14 residues. CDR3 amino acids: CASTARSSGNTIYF. The DNA for the CDR3 is TGTGCCAGCACCGCCCGTAGCTCTGGAAACACCATATATTTT.

This clone appeared once. The J gene is TRBJ1-5, the V gene TRBV7-2; D perhaps matches TRBD1 (5 bases). CDR1 is SGHTA, CDR2 FQGNSA, per germline. V was clipped by 0 bases and J by 4 bases, with 10 bases between them. The CDR3 is made up of 15 amino acids. The CDR3 DNA follows: TGTGCCAGCAGCTTAGCGCTGGGGGGTAATCAGCCCCAGCATTTT. It codes for CASSLALGGNQPQHF. Filled out from reference TRBV7-2 and TRBJ1-5, the complete variable domain reads GAGVSQSPSNKVTEKGKDVELRCDPISGHTALYWYRQSLGQGLEFLIYFQGNSAPDKSGLPSDRFSAERTGGSVSTLTIQRTQQEDSAVYLCASSLALGGNQPQHFGDGTRLSIL.

As concerns this clone: Other nucleotide sequences in the sample specify the same CDR3. The rearrangement links TRBV12-3 or TRBV12-4 to TRBJ1-5, with unresolved D. The CDR3 spans 13 residues. V lost 2 bases, J lost 6 bases, and 8 bases lay in between. The CDR3 loop is CASSLTGGQPQHF. The DNA of the CDR3 is TGTGCCAGCAGTTTAACGGGTGGTCAGCCCCAGCATTTT.

The chain links TRBV29-1 to TRBJ2-3, with 9 nucleotides matching TRBD2. This CDR3 contains 17 residues. The junction had 8 bases not matched to a gene; V was cut back by 0 bases and J by 1 base. The V gene's germline CDR1 is SQVTM and CDR2 ANQGSEA. The DNA for the CDR3 is TGCAGCGTTGAAGAAGGCCCTAGCGGGGAACGCACAGATACGCAGTATTTT. Translation: CSVEEGPSGERTDTQYF.

The rearrangement links TRBV7-2 to TRBJ1-1, with D maybe TRBD1 (6 bases). Germline V lookup: CDR1 SGHTA, CDR2 FQGNSA. With 3 bases removed from V and 4 bases from J, the gap between germline ends came to 12 bases. The CDR3 runs to 14 residues. As DNA, the CDR3 is TGTGCCAGCAGCTTGATTGAGACAGGCACTGAAGCTTTCTTT. It encodes CASSLIETGTEAFF.

This clone was picked up many times. This sequence joins TRBV6-4 and TRBJ2-6, with D perhaps TRBD2 (6 bases). The germline V gene encodes CDR1 MRHNA and CDR2 SNTAGT. Trimming shortened V by 7 bases and J by 4 bases, and 17 bases separated the two germline ends. The CDR3 covers 16 residues. DNA for the CDR3: TGTGCCAGCACCTCGATCGCGGGGCAAGGGGCCAACGTCCTGACTTTC. This encodes CASTSIAGQGANVLTF.

This chain uses TRBV7-9 with TRBJ2-7, with 8 bases lining up with TRBD1. This CDR3 has 12 amino acids. The trim removed 6 bases at V and 4 bases at J, leaving 2 bases unmatched. Germline V gene sequence: CDR1 SEHNR, CDR2 FQNEAQ (reference sequence). As DNA, the CDR3 is TGTGCCAGCAGAACAGGGGGTTACGAGCAGTACTTC. This sequence encodes CASRTGGYEQYF.

The rearrangement links TRBV10-3 to TRBJ2-7, with 9 nucleotides matching TRBD1. The length of the CDR3 is 13 residues. Germline-derived CDR1 and CDR2 are ENHRY and SYGVKD. V shed 5 bases, J shed 5 bases, and the junction held 4 bases outside the gene matches. CDR3 region: CAISRDRENEQYF. The CDR3 region has the DNA TGTGCCATCAGTCGGGACAGGGAGAACGAGCAGTACTTC.

J is TRBJ2-1 and V is TRBV7-6; TRBD2 might be the D (6 bases). The CDR3 consists of 14 residues. The V end lost 5 bases, the J end lost 6 bases, and 14 bases lay between the germline ends. The germline V gene has CDR1 SGHVS and CDR2 FNYEAQ. The CDR3 DNA sequence: TGTGCCAGCAGCGGGGGACTGGACCGCAATGAGCAGTTCTTC. Translation gives CASSGGLDRNEQFF.

V gene TRBV15 combines with J gene TRBJ2-3, with D possibly TRBD1 on 6 matching bases. The CDR3 sequence is 17 residues long. Trimming took off 0 bases at V and 2 bases at J, with 15 bases between the two ends. Germline V gives CDR1 LNHNV, CDR2 YYDKDF (reference sequence). The CDR3 spells CATSRDSWTEHTDTQYF. In DNA form, the CDR3 reads TGTGCCACCAGCAGAGACTCATGGACAGAACACACAGATACGCAGTATTTT.

This clone was counted once. CDR3: CASSYSWHNEKLFF. Written as DNA, the CDR3 is TGTGCCAGCAGTTACAGTTGGCATAATGAAAAACTGTTTTTT. The V call is TRBV6-5, the J call TRBJ1-4; unclear D gene. V gave up 2 bases and J gave up 4 bases, with 8 bases separating them. CDR3 length: 14 amino acids. Germline loops: CDR1 MNHEY, CDR2 SVGAGI.

This sequence joins TRBV5-1 and TRBJ1-6; D is perhaps TRBD1 (6 bases). V lost 5 bases, J lost 14 bases, and 26 bases lay in between. CDR1 is SGHRS and CDR2 is YFSETQ in the germline V gene. The CDR3 contains 16 residues. The CDR3 bases are TGCGCCAGCAGTCATGGAGACAGGCTTTTTAATTCGACCCTCCACTTT. This gives the protein CASSHGDRLFNSTLHF.

The CDR3 sequence: CASSDSPQRRTSGNTIYF. DNA for the CDR3: TGTGCCAGCAGCGACTCCCCTCAAAGACGTACCTCTGGAAACACCATATATTTT. The gene calls are TRBV7-9 and TRBJ1-3; D is uncertain. The CDR3 is 18 residues long. V lost 5 bases and J lost 0, with 20 bases in between. CDR1 and CDR2 from the germline V gene are SEHNR and FQNEAQ (reference sequence).

This clone has just one count. The chain is built from TRBV10-3 and TRBJ2-2; TRBD1 agrees at 11 bases. In germline, CDR1 is ENHRY, CDR2 SYGVKD. The CDR3 is 16 amino acids. V was pared by 7 bases and J by 2 bases, with 6 bases of the junction left unmatched. CDR3 DNA sequence: TGTGCCATCACTGGGGGACAGGGGGAAAACACCGGGGAGCTGTTTTTT. It translates to CAITGGQGENTGELFF.

The genes are TRBV7-9 and TRBJ2-1; 8 bases are a match to TRBD2. Germline CDR1 and CDR2: SEHNR and FQNEAQ (reference sequence). V lost 2 bases to trimming and J lost 5 bases; unmatched junction nucleotides: 14. The CDR3 length is 18 residues. The CDR3 region has the DNA TGTGCCAGCAGCTTAATTGGCCTGGTAGGGGGACTAGACAATGAGCAGTTCTTC. It is translated as CASSLIGLVGGLDNEQFF.

V usage is TRBV2 and J usage is TRBJ2-3; TRBD1 matches 7 bases. The V and J ends lost 5 bases and 6 bases, in that order; junction bases with no gene match: 8. The CDR3 length is 14 residues. Germline CDR1 is SNHLY and CDR2 is FYNNEI. The CDR3 is CASSQTGWADTQYF. CDR3 DNA sequence: TGTGCCAGCAGTCAGACAGGGTGGGCGGATACGCAGTATTTT.

The CDR3 nucleotides are TGTGCCAGCTGCGTTGACCCCCGGGTGCCCCTCGAGCAGTACTTC. It encodes CASCVDPRVPLEQYF. The V call is TRBV2, the J call TRBJ2-7; D not certain. V dropped 8 bases and J dropped 6 bases, with 23 bases sitting between them. Germline CDR1 SNHLY, CDR2 FYNNEI. This CDR3 region has 15 residues. Supplemented by reference TRBV2 and TRBJ2-7, the full variable domain reads EPEVTQTPSHQVTQMGQEVILRCVPISNHLYFYWYRQILGQKVEFLVSFYNNEISEKSEIFDDQFSVERPDGSNFTLKIRSTKLEDSAMYFCASCVDPRVPLEQYFGPGTRLTVT.